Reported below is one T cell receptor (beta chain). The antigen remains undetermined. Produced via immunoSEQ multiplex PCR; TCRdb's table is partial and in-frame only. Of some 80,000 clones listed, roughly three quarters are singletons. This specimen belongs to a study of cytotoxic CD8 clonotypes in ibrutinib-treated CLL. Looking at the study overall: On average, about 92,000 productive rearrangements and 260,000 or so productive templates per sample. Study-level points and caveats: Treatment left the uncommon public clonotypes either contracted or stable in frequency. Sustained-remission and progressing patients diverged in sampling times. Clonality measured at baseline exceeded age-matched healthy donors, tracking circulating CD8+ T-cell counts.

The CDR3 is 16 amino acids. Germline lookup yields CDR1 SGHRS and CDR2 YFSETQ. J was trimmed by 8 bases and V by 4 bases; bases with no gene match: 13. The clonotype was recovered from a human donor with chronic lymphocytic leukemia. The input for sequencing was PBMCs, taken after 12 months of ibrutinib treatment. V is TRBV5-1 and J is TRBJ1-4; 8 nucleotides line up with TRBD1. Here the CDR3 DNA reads TGCGCCAGCAGCACCCAAGGACAGGGAGGGGGCGAAAAACTGTTTTTT. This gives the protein CASSTQGQGGGEKLFF.